Included here is one TCR beta chain sequence, with context. How the authors handled the data: Amplification of reference gene primers provided the estimated nucleated cell counts. Libraries were prepared by immunoSEQ multiplex PCR; TCRdb keeps only in-frame clonotypes and omits some of them. For V, J and clone size, that table is used; D and trimming come from the DNA. This sample has roughly 440,000 clones, with more than 70% found just once. Trimming took off 4 bases at V and 6 bases at J, with 20 bases between the two ends. CDR1 and CDR2 (germline): SGHNT, YYREEE (reference sequence). The CDR3 runs 16 residues. These data belong to a study of blood T cell repertoires in COVID-19. Study background: Collection of acute and convalescent COVID-19 samples took place in the United States, Italy and Spain. In each case, the material was cDNA or gDNA derived from T cells, B-cell-depleted T cells, or PBMCs.

Followed over time, Seattle patients had been enrolled while infection was active. This TCR was sampled from a woman aged 45-60 years with COVID-19, enrolled during active disease. V gene TRBV5-4 combines with J gene TRBJ1-5, with D tentatively TRBD1 (6 bases). Sequenced sample: peripheral blood. The CDR3 protein is CASSQVSPRGGQPQHF. The CDR3 DNA sequence: TGTGCCAGCAGCCAAGTATCACCAAGGGGGGGTCAGCCCCAGCATTTT.